This T cell receptor beta chain derives from a study of response to subunit inactivated influenza vaccine (dated by TCRdb to the late 2010s). At the level of the whole study: Deep quantitative T cell receptor repertoire profiling was used in the study to track responses to a trivalent subunit inactivated influenza vaccine.

Points on this clonotype: No cognate antigen has been identified for it. The sample holds no much larger clone one base away, and base qualities are not on file.

The library was made by RT-PCR. The sample was run on an Illumina HiSeq 2500. TCRdb reworked the public reads: Q25 trimming with fastp, MiXCR clone assembly, productive beta chains retained. CDR3 protein sequences are deduplicated, and each keeps its most common genes and DNA. The sample table shows about 700,000 distinct CDR3 sequences, and approximately 15% are seen once. The leading ten clones occupy 6% to 8% of the sample. Findings and caveats that apply to the study as a whole: The authors proposed that each seasonal influenza vaccination may bring in only a limited number of new T cells.

The sequencing here drew on PBMCs from blood, taken about 14 days before vaccination. The source of this sequence is a man aged 50 to 60 who received an inactivated influenza vaccine. Donor details come from another sample of the same person, matched by shared clones.

The CDR3 protein: CASSHRQPSGANVLTF. The DNA reads as follows: TGTGCCAGCAGCCACCGACAGCCCTCTGGGGCCAACGTCCTGACTTTC. The sequence links TRBV21-1 to TRBJ2-6; the table's D call, TRBD1, has no DNA check behind it. TRBV21-1 is listed as a pseudogene. From the cysteine up to the phenylalanine, the CDR3 has a length of 16 residues. The only DNA kept is the CDR3, 48 bases in frame from the first base.